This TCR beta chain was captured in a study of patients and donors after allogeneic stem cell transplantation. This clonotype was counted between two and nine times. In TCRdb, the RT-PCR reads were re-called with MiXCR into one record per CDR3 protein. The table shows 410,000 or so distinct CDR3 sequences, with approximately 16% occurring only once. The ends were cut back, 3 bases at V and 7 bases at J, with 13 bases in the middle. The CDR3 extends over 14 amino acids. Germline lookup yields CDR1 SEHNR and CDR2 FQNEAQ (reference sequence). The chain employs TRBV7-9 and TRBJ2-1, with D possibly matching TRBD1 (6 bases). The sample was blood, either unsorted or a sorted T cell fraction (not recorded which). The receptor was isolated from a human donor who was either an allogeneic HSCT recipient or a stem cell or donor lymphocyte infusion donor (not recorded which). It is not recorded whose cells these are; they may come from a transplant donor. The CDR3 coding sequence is TGTGCCAGCAGCTTTACAGGGTTGAGGAATGAGCAGTTCTTC. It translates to CASSFTGLRNEQFF.